The 9 T cell receptor beta chains listed next were all sequenced from one sample in a study of vaccination and CD4 T cells after COVID-19. MiXCR, applied by TCRdb to the PCR reads, yields one record per CDR3 protein. Here the sample spans about 33,000 distinct CDR3 sequences, 36% being singletons. Time point reported: late sampling 161 to 241 days after vaccination in three convalescent patients. The sequences come from CD4+ T cells from blood, collected about 7 months after SARS-CoV-2 vaccination. The source of these receptors is a human donor who had recovered from COVID-19.

V gene TRBV6-1 combines with J gene TRBJ2-2; 10 nucleotides line up with TRBD1. The germline CDR1 and CDR2 sequences are MNHNS and SASEGT. The CDR3 covers 16 residues. The V and J ends lost 5 bases and 5 bases, in that order; junction bases with no gene match: 8. In nucleotides, the CDR3 is TGTGCCAGCAGTAACCGGGACAGGGGTGATACCGGGGAGCTGTTTTTT. It translates to CASSNRDRGDTGELFF.

The rearrangement links TRBV2 to TRBJ2-5; D call uncertain. Germline CDR1 SNHLY, CDR2 FYNNEI. This CDR3 comprises 16 residues. V was clipped by 4 bases and J by 5 bases, with 20 bases between them. CDR3 region: CASSVDSPTLAETQYF. CDR3 DNA: TGTGCCAGCAGTGTAGACTCCCCGACATTAGCTGAGACCCAGTACTTC.

This clonotype was recorded a few times. The chain employs TRBV20-1 and TRBJ2-1; 10 nucleotides agree with TRBD1. The CDR3 is 16 residues long. Germline loops: CDR1 DFQATT, CDR2 SNEGSKA (reference sequence). Trimming removed 8 bases from V and 7 bases from J; junction bases left unmatched: 17. The CDR3 bases are TGCAGTACTTACGGGACAGGGGTAAACTCGGGGAATGAGCAGTTCTTC. Its protein product is CSTYGTGVNSGNEQFF.

This clonotype showed up just a few times. The chain carries TRBV6-5 and TRBJ2-1; tentatively, D is TRBD2 (5 bases). CDR1 and CDR2 from the germline V gene are MNHEY and SVGAGI. The CDR3 sequence is 16 residues long. V gave up 0 bases and J gave up 3 bases, with 12 bases separating them. The CDR3 bases are TGTGCCAGCAGTTACTCGATCGGACGGGACTACAATGAGCAGTTCTTC. This translates into CASSYSIGRDYNEQFF.

This clonotype has just a few counts. The chain links TRBV20-1 to TRBJ2-3, with a weak D call TRBD1 (6 bases). Per germline, CDR1 DFQATT and CDR2 SNEGSKA (reference sequence). Trimming took 3 bases from V and 3 from J, leaving 19 bases between them. CDR3 length: 16 amino acids. The CDR3 region is CSARKEKDSLTDTQYF. CDR3 sequence (DNA): TGCAGTGCTAGGAAAGAAAAGGACAGTTTAACAGATACGCAGTATTTT.

The rearrangement links TRBV6-2 or TRBV6-3 to TRBJ2-7; D assignment may be TRBD1 or TRBD2 (5 bases each). CDR1 is MNHEY and CDR2 is SVGEGT in the germline V gene. The V gene lost 1 base and the J gene lost 3 bases, with 22 bases spanning the gap. This CDR3 comprises 18 residues. In nucleotides, the CDR3 is TGTGCCAGCAGTTACTGGGGACGACGAGACCGCTTCGACTACGAGCAGTACTTC. The encoded protein is CASSYWGRRDRFDYEQYF.

The gene calls are TRBV7-9 and TRBJ2-7; 9 nucleotides line up with TRBD1. The CDR3 runs to 14 residues. CDR1 and CDR2 (germline): SEHNR, FQNEAQ (reference sequence). With V trimmed by 4 bases and J by 6 bases, 7 bases remained unmatched. The CDR3 DNA reads TGTGCCAGCAGCTCCCCGGGACAGGGTGGCGAGCAGTACTTC. Translating it yields CASSSPGQGGEQYF.

This clonotype was observed a handful of times. The chain is built from TRBV6-5 and TRBJ2-7; possibly TRBD1 for D (6 bases). The CDR3 loop spans 14 amino acids. V lost 4 bases, J lost 4 bases, and 14 bases lay in between. The germline gives CDR1 MNHEY, CDR2 SVGAGI. The DNA for the CDR3 is TGTGCCAGCAGTTCGGACAGTTCCTTATACGAGCAGTACTTC. Translation gives CASSSDSSLYEQYF.

This clonotype occurred a few times. The V call is TRBV19, the J call TRBJ1-5; no clear D. With 4 bases removed from V and 2 bases from J, the gap between germline ends came to 9 bases. The CDR3 extends over 14 amino acids. Germline CDR1 and CDR2: LNHDA and SQIVND (reference sequence). The CDR3 DNA sequence: TGTGCCAGTAGTACCTTCGCGGGCAATCAGCCCCAGCATTTT. Translation: CASSTFAGNQPQHF.